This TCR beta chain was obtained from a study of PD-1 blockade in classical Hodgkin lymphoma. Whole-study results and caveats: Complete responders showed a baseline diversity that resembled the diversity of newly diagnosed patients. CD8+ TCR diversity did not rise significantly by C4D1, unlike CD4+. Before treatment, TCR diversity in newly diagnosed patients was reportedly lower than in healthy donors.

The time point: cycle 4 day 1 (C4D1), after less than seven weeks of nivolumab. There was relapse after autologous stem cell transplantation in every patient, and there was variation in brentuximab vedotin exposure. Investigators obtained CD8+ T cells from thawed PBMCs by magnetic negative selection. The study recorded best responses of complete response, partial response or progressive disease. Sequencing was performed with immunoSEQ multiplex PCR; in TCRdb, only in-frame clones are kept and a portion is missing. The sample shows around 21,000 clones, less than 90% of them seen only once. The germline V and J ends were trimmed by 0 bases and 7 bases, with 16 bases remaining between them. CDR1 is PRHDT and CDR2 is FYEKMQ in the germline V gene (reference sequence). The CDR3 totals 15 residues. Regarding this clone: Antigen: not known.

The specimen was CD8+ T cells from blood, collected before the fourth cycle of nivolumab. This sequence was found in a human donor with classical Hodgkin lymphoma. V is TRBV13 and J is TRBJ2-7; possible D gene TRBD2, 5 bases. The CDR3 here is CASSLGGLAEWEQYF. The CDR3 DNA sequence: TGTGCCAGCAGCTTAGGTGGACTCGCCGAATGGGAGCAGTACTTC. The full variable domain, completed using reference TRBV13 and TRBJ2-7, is AAGVIQSPRHLIKEKRETATLKCYPIPRHDTVYWYQQGPGQDPQFLISFYEKMQSDKGSIPDRFSAQQFSDYHSELNMSSLELGDSALYFCASSLGGLAEWEQYFGPGTRLTVT.